This T cell receptor (beta chain) appears in the sequencing data of a study of T cells in Graves' hyperthyroidism and ophthalmopathy. General observations from the study: The authors' 13 V-J model separated ophthalmopathy from stable hyperthyroidism. Researchers found most expanded thyroid clonotypes above 0.001 in blood as well.

Each person with ophthalmopathy scored at least 3 on the Clinical Activity Score, reached NOSPECS grade 4 or higher, and had been ill under 3 months. Out of more than 8 ml of fresh peripheral blood came the PBMCs. V gave up 2 bases and J gave up 11 bases, with 17 bases separating them. Germline V CDR1 and CDR2: SGHTA, FQGTGA. The CDR3 extends over 14 amino acids. On this clonotype itself: The antigen remains undetermined.

The TCR beta CDR3 regions underwent amplification using RNA transcripts as the source. The HTBI primer set was used in a first-round RT-PCR of the TCR CDR3. Using its own MiXCR run on the multiplex PCR reads, TCRdb lists one record per CDR3 protein. The top ten clones hold less than 20% of a sample with roughly 350,000 distinct CDR3 sequences, 13% to 15% of them seen once. Sequenced sample: blood. The clonotype comes from a woman in her 30s with Graves' ophthalmopathy. This chain links TRBV7-3 with TRBJ2-3, with D possibly being TRBD2 (7 bases). The CDR3, as DNA: TGTGCCAGCAGCTTAGTTGTAGGGGGGGAGAGGCAGTATTTT. Translation gives CASSLVVGGERQYF.